The rows below give T cell receptor beta chains drawn from one sample of a study of blood T cell repertoires in COVID-19. The table came from immunoSEQ multiplex PCR; TCRdb's copy has only in-frame clones and leaves some out. Among about 320,000 clones listed, roughly nine tenths were seen once. The sample comprised PBMCs or T cells enriched from blood (not recorded which). These receptors originate from a man between 60 and 75 years old who had recovered from COVID-19. CDR3s include the opening cysteine and the closing phenylalanine or tryptophan. A D gene is named only where the DNA matches it firmly. Clone sizes are given selectively: once, few, many, or a class where the clone is expanded.

j_call	v_call	clone_size	d_call	cdr3_aa	cdr3_nt
TRBJ2-2	TRBV5-8	-	-	CASSSPLTVGELFF	TGTGCCAGCAGCTCCCCCCTCACGGTCGGGGAGCTGTTTTTT
TRBJ2-3	TRBV5-1	-	-	CASSLGAITDTQYF	TGCGCCAGCAGCTTGGGGGCTATCACAGATACGCAGTATTTT
TRBJ1-6	TRBV30	-	TRBD1	CASRFGQGNNSPLHF	TGTGCCTCCCGGTTTGGACAGGGAAATAATTCACCCCTCCACTTT
TRBJ1-5	TRBV30	-	-	CAWSGEGNQPQHF	TGTGCCTGGAGTGGGGAGGGGAATCAGCCCCAGCATTTT
TRBJ2-2	TRBV5-6	-	-	CASSLAENTGELFF	TGTGCCAGCAGCTTGGCAGAGAACACCGGGGAGCTGTTTTTT
TRBJ2-7	TRBV4-3	-	-	CASSQDFQGYEQYF	TGCGCCAGCAGCCAAGATTTTCAGGGCTACGAGCAGTACTTC
TRBJ2-7	TRBV20-1	-	-	CSAVGEYEQYF	TGCAGTGCCGTCGGAGAATACGAGCAGTACTTC
TRBJ2-5	TRBV5-1	few	-	CASTRDQETQYF	TGCGCCAGCACCAGGGACCAAGAGACCCAGTACTTC
TRBJ1-3	TRBV5-1	-	TRBD1	CASSSGTAKNTIYF	TGCGCCAGCAGCTCGGGGACAGCGAAAAACACCATATATTTT
TRBJ1-5	TRBV19	-	TRBD1	CASSTYTGADSNQPQHF	TGTGCCAGTAGTACCTATACAGGGGCCGATAGCAATCAGCCCCAGCATTTT
TRBJ1-2	TRBV7-3	-	-	CASSLLPRRTSYGYTF	TGTGCCAGCAGCTTATTGCCCCGCCGGACAAGCTATGGCTACACCTTC
TRBJ2-2	TRBV6-5	-	-	CASSPMGPNTGELFF	TGTGCCAGCAGTCCCATGGGCCCGAACACCGGGGAGCTGTTTTTT
TRBJ2-1	TRBV27	once	TRBD2	CASSPGTSGRISYNEQFF	TGTGCCAGCAGTCCCGGGACTAGCGGGAGAATTTCCTACAATGAGCAGTTCTTC
TRBJ1-2	TRBV3-1/TRBV3-2	few	TRBD1	CASSPRDRANYGYTF	TGTGCCAGCAGCCCCCGGGACAGGGCTAACTATGGCTACACCTTC